Following are 3 T cell receptor beta chains from one sample sequenced in a study of shared T cell receptors in the human thymus. Produced via immunoSEQ multiplex PCR; TCRdb's table is partial and in-frame only. The sample includes under 450,000 clones, more than 85% of them seen just once. Source material: thymocytes. The receptors derive from a human donor.

The rearrangement links TRBV7-8 to TRBJ2-1, with D maybe TRBD2 (5 bases). The V gene lost 1 base and the J gene lost 0 bases, with 16 bases spanning the gap. The CDR3 loop spans 18 amino acids. Germline loops: CDR1 SGHVS, CDR2 FQNEAQ. Here the CDR3 DNA reads TGTGCCAGCAGCTTAGTTTTGTCGGGAACCAGCTCCTACAATGAGCAGTTCTTC. Residues: CASSLVLSGTSSYNEQFF.

The chain links TRBV5-8 to TRBJ1-5, with D unclear. The CDR3 has 19 amino acids. Trimming took off 4 bases at V and 0 bases at J, with 23 bases between the two ends. Germline V CDR1 and CDR2: SGHTS, YDEGEE. The CDR3 DNA follows: TGTGCCAGCAGCCCCGATAGAGTCGCCAGTCCGAATAGCAATCAGCCCCAGCATTTT. It encodes CASSPDRVASPNSNQPQHF.

The chain combines TRBV15 with TRBJ2-7; maybe TRBD2 (6 bases). Trimming pared 0 bases from V and 5 bases from J, leaving 11 bases between. This CDR3 is built from 14 residues. Germline V gives CDR1 LNHNV, CDR2 YYDKDF (reference sequence). In DNA, the CDR3 is TGTGCCACCAGCAGAGATGCGGGGTTTGACGAGCAGTACTTC. This sequence encodes CATSRDAGFDEQYF.